This TCR beta chain emerged from a study of technical replicates of blood from a handful of donors. Sequencing used immunoSEQ multiplex PCR; TCRdb keeps in-frame clones, though not all of them. The sample has some 82,000 clones; 94% are singletons. The specimen was T cells isolated from PBMCs. This sequence was found in a human donor in good health.

CDR3 nucleotide sequence: TGTGCCAGCAGCCCGGGGGGCCGGGATCTCGGGGAGCAGTACTTC. This gives the protein CASSPGGRDLGEQYF. The chain carries TRBV4-2 and TRBJ2-7; D perhaps matches TRBD2 (7 bases). With 4 bases removed from V and 7 bases from J, the gap between germline ends came to 20 bases. The CDR3 runs to 15 residues. Germline CDR1 reads LGHNA; CDR2 reads YNFKEQ.